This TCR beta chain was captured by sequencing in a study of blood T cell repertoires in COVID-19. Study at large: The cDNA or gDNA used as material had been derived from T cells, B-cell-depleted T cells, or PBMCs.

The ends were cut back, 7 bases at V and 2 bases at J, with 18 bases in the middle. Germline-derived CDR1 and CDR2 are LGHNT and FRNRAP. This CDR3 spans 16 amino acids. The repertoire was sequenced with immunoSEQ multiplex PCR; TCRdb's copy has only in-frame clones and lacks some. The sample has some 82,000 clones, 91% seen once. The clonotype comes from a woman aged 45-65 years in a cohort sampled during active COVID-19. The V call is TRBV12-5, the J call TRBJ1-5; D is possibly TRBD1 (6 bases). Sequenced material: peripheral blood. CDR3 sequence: CASANPTGLGNQPQHF. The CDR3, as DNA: TGTGCTAGTGCCAATCCCACAGGGTTAGGCAATCAGCCCCAGCATTTT.